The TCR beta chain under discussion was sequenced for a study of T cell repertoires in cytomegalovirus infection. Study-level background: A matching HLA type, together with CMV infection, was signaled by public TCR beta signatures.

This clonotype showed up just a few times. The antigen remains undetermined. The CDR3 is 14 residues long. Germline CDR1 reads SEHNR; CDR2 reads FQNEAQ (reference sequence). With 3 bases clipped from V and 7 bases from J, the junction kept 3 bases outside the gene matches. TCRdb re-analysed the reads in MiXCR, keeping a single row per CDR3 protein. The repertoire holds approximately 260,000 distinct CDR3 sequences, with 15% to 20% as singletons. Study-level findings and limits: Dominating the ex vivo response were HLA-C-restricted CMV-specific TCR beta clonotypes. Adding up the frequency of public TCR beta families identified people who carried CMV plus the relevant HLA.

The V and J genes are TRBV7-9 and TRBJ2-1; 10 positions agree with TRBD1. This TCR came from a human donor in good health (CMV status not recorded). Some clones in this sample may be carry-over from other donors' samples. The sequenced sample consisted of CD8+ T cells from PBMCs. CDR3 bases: TGTGCCAGCAGCTTCCGGGACAGGGGTAATGAGCAGTTCTTC. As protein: CASSFRDRGNEQFF.